The clone carrying this TCR beta chain was seen just once. Antigen: not known. The sample originates from a study of T cell responses to AZD1222 COVID-19 vaccine. Across the whole study: Second-dose intervals near 4 or 12 weeks were combined. Study findings and constraints: Clonal diversity was possibly underestimated, and white British individuals and females predominated among donors. Targets within unmutated variant regions were reportedly found for nearly half of spike-specific TCRs.

The protocol was immunoSEQ multiplex PCR, while the TCRdb copy is restricted to in-frame clones and leaves out a portion. The sample carries about 83,000 clones, about 83% recorded once. The V gene lost 10 bases and the J gene lost 0 bases, with 10 bases spanning the gap. The CDR3 is made up of 12 amino acids. Germline CDR1 is SGHNT and CDR2 is YYREEE (reference sequence). This sample comprised peripheral blood, obtained on day 0 of AZD1222 vaccination. The origin of this receptor is an adult in good health. This chain connects TRBV5-4 to TRBJ1-1; D is undetermined. The CDR3 loop is CAGKNMNTEAFF. The CDR3 nucleotides read TGTGCCGGGAAAAATATGAACACTGAAGCTTTCTTT.